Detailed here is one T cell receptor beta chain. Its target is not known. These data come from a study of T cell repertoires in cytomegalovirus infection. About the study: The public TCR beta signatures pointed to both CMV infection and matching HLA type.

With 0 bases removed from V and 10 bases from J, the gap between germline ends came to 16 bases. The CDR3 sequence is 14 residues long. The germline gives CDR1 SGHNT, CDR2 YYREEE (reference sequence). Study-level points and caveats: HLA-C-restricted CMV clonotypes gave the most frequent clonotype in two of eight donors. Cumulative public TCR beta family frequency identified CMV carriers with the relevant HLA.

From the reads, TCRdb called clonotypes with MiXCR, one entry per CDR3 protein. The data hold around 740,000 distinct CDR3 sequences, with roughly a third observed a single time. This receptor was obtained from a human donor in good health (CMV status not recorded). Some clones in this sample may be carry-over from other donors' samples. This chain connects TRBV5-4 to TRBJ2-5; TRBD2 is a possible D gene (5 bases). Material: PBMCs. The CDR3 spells CASSLEGPTGIQYF. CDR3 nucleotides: TGTGCCAGCAGCTTGGAAGGACCAACGGGGATCCAGTACTTC.